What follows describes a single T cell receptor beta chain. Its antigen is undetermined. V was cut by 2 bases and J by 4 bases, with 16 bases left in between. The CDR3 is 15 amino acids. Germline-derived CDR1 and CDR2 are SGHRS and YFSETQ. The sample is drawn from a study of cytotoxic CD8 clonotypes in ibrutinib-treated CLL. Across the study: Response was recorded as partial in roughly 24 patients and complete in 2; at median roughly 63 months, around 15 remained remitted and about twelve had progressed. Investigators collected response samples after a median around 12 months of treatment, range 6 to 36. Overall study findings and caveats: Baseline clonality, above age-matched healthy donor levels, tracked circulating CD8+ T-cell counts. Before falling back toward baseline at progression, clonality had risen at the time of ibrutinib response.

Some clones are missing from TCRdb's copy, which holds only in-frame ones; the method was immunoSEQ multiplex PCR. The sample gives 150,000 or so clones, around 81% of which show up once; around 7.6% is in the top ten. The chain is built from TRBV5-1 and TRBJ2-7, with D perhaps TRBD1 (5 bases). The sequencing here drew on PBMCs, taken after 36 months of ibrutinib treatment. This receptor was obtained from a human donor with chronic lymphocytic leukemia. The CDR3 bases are TGCGCCAGCAGCTTAGGCCCGTCAGGGATTTACGAGCAGTACTTC. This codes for CASSLGPSGIYEQYF.